The text below deals with one T cell receptor (beta chain). Its antigen is not identified. These data are taken from a study of T cells after yellow fever vaccination. Whole-study context: Each low-cell-number fraction was prepared by means of SMART-Seq v4 Ultra Low Input.

TCR cDNA was made by 5'RACE template switching, adding a universal primer site and UMIs. Via MiXCR, TCRdb re-called the 5' RACE reads, giving one row per CDR3 protein. The repertoire holds about 320,000 distinct CDR3 sequences, with roughly 10% as singletons. Study results and caveats: The secondary response showed a weaker magnitude and a faster peak, day 5 versus 15. From the bulk population, abundant clonotypes could contaminate and appear within FACS-sorted repertoires.

CDR3 length: 16 amino acids. V lost 5 bases to trimming and J lost 1 base; unmatched junction nucleotides: 10. Germline loops: CDR1 MNHEY, CDR2 SVGEGT. This TCR came from a man between 18 and 29 years old who received the YFV17D yellow fever vaccine. The genes are TRBV6-2 or TRBV6-3 and TRBJ1-1; TRBD1 agrees at 7 bases. This specimen was CD4+ T cells sorted from PBMCs, taken 45 days after the yellow fever booster vaccination. The CDR3 region is CASSPRTGMENTEAFF. CDR3 coding DNA: TGTGCCAGCAGTCCCAGGACAGGAATGGAGAACACTGAAGCTTTCTTT.